The 4 T cell receptor beta chains below all came from one sample that was sequenced in a study of beta chain features in type 1 diabetes. Expressed TCRB transcripts were sequenced because the isolated RNA had all been reverse transcribed beforehand. Sequenced by immunoSEQ multiplex PCR; TCRdb stores in-frame clones only, minus some. The sample has some 150,000 clones; around 9.3% are singletons. Sequencing used naive CD4+ T cells from blood. The receptors were sampled from a young man in good health.

The chain has TRBV18 and TRBJ2-3; D gene uncertain. The CDR3 is 14 amino acids. V lost 5 bases, J lost 2 bases, and 11 bases lay in between. Looked up from germline, CDR1 is KGHSH and CDR2 is LQKENI. CDR3 in DNA: TGTGCCAGCTCAACGGTAATGAACACAGATACGCAGTATTTT. It codes for CASSTVMNTDTQYF.

This clone appeared a few times. This chain connects TRBV28 to TRBJ1-3; TRBD1 is a possible D gene (5 bases). From germline, CDR1 is MDHEN and CDR2 SYDVKM. The CDR3 consists of 14 residues. V dropped 5 bases and J dropped 3 bases, with 11 bases sitting between them. CDR3 amino acids: CASSPLGVGNTIYF. CDR3 sequence (DNA): TGTGCCAGCAGTCCCCTAGGGGTTGGAAACACCATATATTTT.

This clone has a handful of counts. The J gene is TRBJ2-4, the V gene TRBV7-8; a weak D match, TRBD1 (6 bases). CDR1 and CDR2 from the germline V gene are SGHVS and FQNEAQ. V was shortened by 5 bases and J by 0 bases, with 14 bases between the two germline ends. The CDR3 contains 16 residues. The CDR3 sequence is CASSPWDILAKNIQYF. The CDR3 DNA reads TGTGCCAGCAGCCCTTGGGACATTCTAGCCAAAAACATTCAGTACTTC. The variable domain in full, with the rest retrieved from reference TRBV7-8 and TRBJ2-4, is GAGVSQSPRYKVAKRGQDVALRCDPISGHVSLFWYQQALGQGPEFLTYFQNEAQLDKSGLPSDRFFAERPEGSVSTLKIQRTQQEDSAVYLCASSPWDILAKNIQYFGAGTRLSVL.

This clone occurred a few times. The J gene is TRBJ1-4, the V gene TRBV19, with D maybe TRBD1 (5 bases). V dropped 7 bases and J dropped 4 bases, with 19 bases sitting between them. Germline V gene sequence: CDR1 LNHDA, CDR2 SQIVND (reference sequence). The CDR3 length is 16 residues. The CDR3 loop is CASTDIRAGLNEKLFF. The CDR3 DNA reads TGTGCCAGTACCGATATTCGGGCAGGGCTTAATGAAAAACTGTTTTTT.